The entry below gives a single T cell receptor beta chain sequence along with its context. The antigen remains unidentified. Different DNA sequences within this sample yield the same CDR3. Primers for the PCR totalled 60 Vbeta and 13 Jbeta. Measured with immunoSEQ multiplex PCR; TCRdb has only the in-frame clones, and not every one. The table lists about 150,000 clones, roughly 74% of them singletons. V was trimmed by 0 bases and J by 2 bases, leaving 6 bases between them. The CDR3 runs to 14 residues. The germline gives CDR1 SGHRS, CDR2 YFSETQ. This sample is drawn from a study of cytomegalovirus exposure and HLA in healthy donors. General study findings and limits: HLA restriction was apparent for most CMV-associated TCR beta chains in a later analysis.

The rearrangement joins TRBV5-1 to TRBJ1-5, with unresolved D. Sequenced: PBMCs. The receptor comes from a man younger than 30 in good health and CMV-seronegative. CDR3 sequence reads: CASSLVGGNQPQHF. The DNA for the CDR3 is TGCGCCAGCAGCTTGGTCGGAGGCAATCAGCCCCAGCATTTT.